The 6 T cell receptor beta chains in this list originate from one sample, sequenced in a study of PD-L1 blockade in urothelial cancer listed by TCRdb under 2017. Interpreted using the paper, the time point label stands for: peripheral blood 6 weeks after treatment start. Receptor libraries were prepared by the immunoSEQ multiplex PCR assay. Entries here come from immuneACCESS through TCRdb and include only in-frame sequences with V and J called. Some clones fail to appear in such tables; in the studies checked, an unresolved V gene covers under half of the shortfall, and the cause of the remainder is unknown. The sample records around 100,000 clones, more than 85% of which are singletons. The top ten hold approximately 3.8% of the sample. The starting material was PBMCs, obtained around atezolizumab (anti-PD-L1) treatment. The receptors originated from a man aged 55 to 69 with urothelial cancer.

This CDR3 reads CASGTSNGRAYYEQYF. Written as DNA, the CDR3 is TGTGCCAGCGGGACTTCGAACGGGAGGGCCTACTACGAGCAGTACTTC. The chain is built from TRBV6-6 and TRBJ2-7, with 8 bases fitting TRBD2. Germline trimming cut 8 bases from V and 3 bases from J; bases unmatched to any gene: 15. The CDR3 is made up of 16 amino acids. Germline lookup yields CDR1 MNHNY and CDR2 SVGAGI (reference sequence).

This clone has only one observation. The chain employs TRBV27 and TRBJ1-5; D remains ambiguous. CDR1 and CDR2 (germline): MNHEY, SMNVEV (reference sequence). The CDR3 has 16 residues. V was pared by 2 bases and J by 3 bases, with 14 bases between. CDR3 DNA: TGTGCCAGCAGTTTAGCAGGATTGTCATTCAATCAGCCCCAGCATTTT. Encoded protein: CASSLAGLSFNQPQHF.

The chain has TRBV19 and TRBJ2-5; TRBD2 matches at 9 bases. The CDR3 consists of 16 residues. V dropped 1 base and J dropped 2; count of bases not matched to a gene: 5. Germline loops: CDR1 LNHDA, CDR2 SQIVND (reference sequence). The CDR3, as DNA: TGTGCCAGTAGTATAGGAGGGGGACTAGCACAAGAGACCCAGTACTTC. As protein: CASSIGGGLAQETQYF.

This clone was seen only a few times. The chain carries TRBV30 and TRBJ2-5, with 13 positions matching TRBD2. The V gene end was trimmed by 4 bases and the J gene end by 7 bases; junction bases not matched to a gene: 18. Germline values: CDR1 GTSNPN, CDR2 SVGIG (reference sequence). The length of the CDR3 is 18 residues. CDR3 sequence: CAWKTGTSGTLRRVTQYF. CDR3 nucleotides: TGTGCCTGGAAAACCGGGACTAGCGGGACCCTACGGAGGGTGACCCAGTACTTC.

This chain connects TRBV6-6 to TRBJ2-7; the match to TRBD2 covers 8 bases. Germline lookup yields CDR1 MNHNY and CDR2 SVGAGI (reference sequence). This CDR3 has 16 residues. The V gene end was trimmed by 2 bases and the J gene end by 0 bases; junction bases not matched to a gene: 6. CDR3 DNA: TGTGCCAGCAGTTACGGGGGTAGCGGGGCCTCCTACGAGCAGTACTTC. It yields the protein CASSYGGSGASYEQYF.

This chain links TRBV29-1 with TRBJ2-5, with D possibly TRBD2 on 5 matching bases. The CDR3 is made up of 13 amino acids. The V gene lost 0 bases and the J gene lost 3 bases, with 8 bases spanning the gap. CDR1 and CDR2 from the germline V gene are SQVTM and ANQGSEA. The CDR3 spells CSVEDPGKETQYF. The CDR3 region has the DNA TGCAGCGTTGAAGATCCGGGGAAAGAGACCCAGTACTTC.